A single sample gave rise to the 20 T cell receptor beta chains below, sequenced in a study of blood T cells in healthy people across ages. Using a J-beta primer mix together with a sample-barcoded 5' primer, a second PCR was run for roughly 7 to 12 cycles. Via MiXCR, TCRdb re-called the 5' RACE reads, giving one row per CDR3 protein. The sample yields 700,000 or so distinct CDR3 sequences, 20% to 25% seen once. The sequenced sample was blood. These receptors were collected from a man between 65 and 85 years old in good health.

The V gene is TRBV10-3, the J gene TRBJ2-3; no clear D. The germline V gene encodes CDR1 ENHRY and CDR2 SYGVKD. V dropped 8 bases and J dropped 4 bases, with 19 bases sitting between them. CDR3 length: 15 residues. The CDR3 protein is CAIESRSDRADTQYF. The CDR3 coding sequence is TGTGCCATCGAGTCCAGGAGCGATAGGGCAGATACGCAGTATTTT.

This chain joins TRBV20-1 and TRBJ1-2; 8 nucleotides agree with TRBD1. Germline values: CDR1 DFQATT, CDR2 SNEGSKA (reference sequence). Trimming at V came to 7 bases and at J to 8 bases, leaving 12 bases not matched to a gene. The CDR3 has 13 residues. The CDR3 sequence is CSDKQGVGVGYTF. CDR3 nucleotides: TGCAGTGACAAACAGGGGGTGGGGGTCGGCTACACCTTC.

The sample holds a few counts of this clonotype. The V and J genes are TRBV28 and TRBJ1-1, with 7 bases aligning to TRBD1. Per germline, CDR1 MDHEN and CDR2 SYDVKM. J lost 1 base, V lost 6 bases, and 11 bases had no gene match. The CDR3 contains 16 residues. CDR3 loop: CASRSPRQGANTEAFF. As DNA, the CDR3 is TGTGCCAGCAGGTCTCCTAGACAGGGCGCGAACACTGAAGCTTTCTTT.

There are a few counts of this clonotype. Sequence at one end of the junction differs from germline and may be a read error. The chain joins TRBV18 to TRBJ2-7; D is possibly TRBD1 or TRBD2 (5 bases each). Germline CDR1 KGHSH, CDR2 LQKENI. The CDR3 sequence is 14 residues long. CDR3 in amino acids: CASPPEFGGYEQYF. The CDR3 DNA sequence: TGTGCCAGCCCACCAGAATTTGGGGGTTACGAGCAGTACTTC.

This clonotype came up a few times. Here the CDR3 DNA reads TGTGCCAGCAGCCCGACAGCCCTTAATGAAAAACTGTTTTTT. This codes for CASSPTALNEKLFF. V is TRBV7-9 and J is TRBJ1-4; the D gene is possibly TRBD1 (5 bases). CDR3 size: 14 residues. Trimming left V 5 bases short and J 4 bases short, with 11 bases between. Germline values: CDR1 SEHNR, CDR2 FQNEAQ (reference sequence).

This clonotype was seen ten or more times. V and J are TRBV11-3 and TRBJ2-2, with D maybe TRBD2 (5 bases). Per germline, CDR1 SGHNT and CDR2 YENEEA. V lost 7 bases and J 0 bases, leaving 6 bases between the germline ends. This CDR3 has 13 amino acids. For the CDR3, the DNA is TGTGCCAGCACGAGGGCGAACACCGGGGAGCTGTTTTTT. Encoded protein: CASTRANTGELFF.

The rearrangement joins TRBV7-2 to TRBJ2-1; 9 bases fit TRBD2. The CDR3 runs to 14 residues. Germline V gives CDR1 SGHTA, CDR2 FQGNSA. Trimming at V came to 0 bases and at J to 6 bases, leaving 0 bases not matched to a gene. This CDR3 is CASSLALAGNEQFF. The CDR3 DNA sequence: TGTGCCAGCAGCTTAGCACTAGCGGGCAATGAGCAGTTCTTC. The whole variable domain, filled in from reference TRBV7-2 and TRBJ2-1, reads GAGVSQSPSNKVTEKGKDVELRCDPISGHTALYWYRQSLGQGLEFLIYFQGNSAPDKSGLPSDRFSAERTGGSVSTLTIQRTQQEDSAVYLCASSLALAGNEQFFGPGTRLTVL.

V and J are TRBV29-1 and TRBJ1-4; 9 nucleotides agree with TRBD1. V lost 5 bases and J lost 7; bases outside the gene matches: 8. In germline, CDR1 is SQVTM, CDR2 ANQGSEA. The CDR3 runs to 14 residues. Written as DNA, the CDR3 is TGCAGCGTTTCGGGACAGGGAGGTGGTGAAAAACTGTTTTTT. It specifies CSVSGQGGGEKLFF.

J is TRBJ1-1 and V is TRBV4-1; D is perhaps TRBD1 (5 bases). The CDR3 totals 14 residues. Germline CDR1 is MGHRA and CDR2 is YSYEKL. V was shortened by 0 bases and J by 7 bases, with 12 bases between the two germline ends. This CDR3 reads CASSQDSGTLEAFF. CDR3 nucleotide sequence: TGCGCCAGCAGCCAAGATTCGGGGACTCTTGAAGCTTTCTTT.

The V gene is TRBV12-3 or TRBV12-4, the J gene TRBJ2-5, with D possibly matching TRBD2 (6 bases). The closer fit of TRBJ2-1 to the DNA end suggests the J call may be wrong. There are 15 residues in the CDR3. In DNA, the CDR3 is TGTGCCAGCAGTTTAGGGGGCGGGATACACAATGAGCAGTTCTTC. It specifies CASSLGGGIHNEQFF.

A few counts support this clonotype. The chain recombines TRBV9 with TRBJ2-3; D gene uncertain. V dropped 4 bases and J dropped 3 bases, with 15 bases sitting between them. Germline-derived CDR1 and CDR2 are SGDLS and YYNGEE. The CDR3 extends over 15 amino acids. CDR3 nucleotides: TGTGCCAGCAGCACCTTGGGCTTTGGTACAGATACGCAGTATTTT. Protein sequence: CASSTLGFGTDTQYF. Looking up the rest from reference TRBV9 and TRBJ2-3 gives the full variable domain: DSGVTQTPKHLITATGQRVTLRCSPRSGDLSVYWYQQSLDQGLQFLIQYYNGEERAKGNILERFSAQQFPDLHSELNLSSLELGDSALYFCASSTLGFGTDTQYFGPGTRLTVL.

This clonotype was observed a handful of times. A junction boundary mismatches the germline segment, possibly from a read error. The V call is TRBV9, the J call TRBJ2-5, with 7 bases matching TRBD2. This CDR3 is 15 amino acids long. Germline-derived CDR1 and CDR2 are SGDLS and YYNGEE. CDR3 loop: CASSVGPLAGETQYF. In nucleotides, the CDR3 is TGCGCCAGCAGCGTAGGGCCATTAGCGGGAGAGACCCAGTACTTC.

The rearrangement uses TRBV29-1 and TRBJ2-2; the D is unclear. The CDR3 loop spans 11 amino acids. Trimming shortened V by 5 bases and J by 4 bases, and 5 bases separated the two germline ends. Germline values: CDR1 SQVTM, CDR2 ANQGSEA. The CDR3 reads CSVRATGELFF. The CDR3 nucleotides are TGCAGCGTTAGAGCCACCGGGGAGCTGTTTTTT.

The chain uses TRBV6-1 and TRBJ2-3; 8 nucleotides match TRBD2. The V gene end was trimmed by 3 bases and the J gene end by 6 bases; junction bases not matched to a gene: 14. The CDR3 contains 17 residues. Germline lookup yields CDR1 MNHNS and CDR2 SASEGT. CDR3 sequence reads: CASSDPGLAPPLDTQYF. The CDR3 nucleotides are TGTGCCAGCAGTGACCCCGGACTAGCTCCCCCTCTCGATACGCAGTATTTT.

The chain has TRBV9 and TRBJ1-3; 7 bases fit TRBD1. Germline V lookup: CDR1 SGDLS, CDR2 YYNGEE. The ends lost 3 bases at V and 0 bases at J; junction bases unmatched: 9. The CDR3 contains 17 residues. The CDR3 DNA is TGTGCCAGCAGCGCTACGGCAGGGGGGGACTCTGGAAACACCATATATTTT. This translates into CASSATAGGDSGNTIYF.

This clonotype was seen at least ten times. The rearrangement links TRBV18 to TRBJ1-2; no clear D. CDR3 length: 14 residues. From germline, CDR1 is KGHSH and CDR2 LQKENI. The V end lost 2 bases, the J end lost 8 bases, and 15 bases lay between the germline ends. The CDR3 here is CASSPEALFGGYTF. The CDR3, as DNA: TGTGCCAGCTCACCAGAGGCCCTATTCGGGGGCTACACCTTC.

CDR3 in DNA: TGTGCCAGCAGTCTTAAGGCCCGGGGTGAGCAGTTCTTC. It encodes CASSLKARGEQFF. The chain has TRBV27 and TRBJ2-1, with TRBD2 as a possible D gene (5 bases). The CDR3 runs to 13 residues. The V gene's germline CDR1 is MNHEY and CDR2 SMNVEV (reference sequence). Trimming removed 5 bases at V and 9 bases at J, with 14 bases between.

The table lists this clonotype with a few counts. The genes are TRBV18 and TRBJ2-1, with TRBD1 as a possible D gene (5 bases). The V end was cut by 5 bases, the J end by 9 bases, with 14 bases between. The length of the CDR3 is 13 residues. CDR1 is KGHSH, CDR2 LQKENI, per germline. CDR3 amino acids: CASSTNKDTEQFF. For the CDR3, the DNA is TGTGCCAGCTCAACGAACAAGGACACTGAGCAGTTCTTC.

This clonotype occurred many times. V gene TRBV11-2 combines with J gene TRBJ1-4; D is perhaps TRBD1 (5 bases). Per the germline V gene, CDR1 is SGHAT and CDR2 is FQNNGV. The CDR3 is made up of 14 amino acids. Between the trimmed V and J ends, which lost 3 bases and 3 bases, there was a span of 8 bases. The CDR3 DNA is TGTGCCAGCAGCTTTGCGGGACCTAATGAAAAACTGTTTTTT. Translating gives CASSFAGPNEKLFF.

This chain connects TRBV12-3 or TRBV12-4 to TRBJ2-2; possibly TRBD2 for D (5 bases). V was pared by 4 bases and J by 4 bases, with 10 bases between. The CDR3 runs 14 residues. This chain's CDR3 is CASSSTSPTGELFF. CDR3 bases: TGTGCCAGCAGTTCTACTAGTCCCACCGGGGAGCTGTTTTTT.